The T cell receptor beta chain described here comes from a study of shared clonotypes between healthy human individuals. About the research overall: Aged 18 to 49, the donors were a couple of women and a few men. Study-wide results and limits: Deeper or shallower sequencing was expected to change how clonotypes are shared among donors.

Unsorted samples relied on 89 million or so PBMCs, which served as the source of genomic DNA. The CDR3 spans 12 residues. The germline CDR1 and CDR2 sequences are MGHDK and SYGVNS. J gave up 9 bases and V 4 bases, and 4 bases lay outside the gene matches. Remarks on this clone: Antigen specificity is unknown.

The team ran DNA from unsorted PBMCs on ten immunoSEQ deep assay plates for sequencing. Generated by immunoSEQ multiplex PCR, the TCRdb table keeps only in-frame clones and is missing some. The sample records some 500,000 clones, roughly three quarters being singletons. The sequenced sample consisted of PBMCs. This chain links TRBV25-1 with TRBJ1-2; TRBD1 matches 8 bases. The TCR originated in a woman between 40 and 55 years old in good health. Some clones in this sample may be carry-over from other donors' samples. The CDR3 region has the DNA TGTGCCAGCAGTGCTCGACAGGGGCGCTACACCTTC. Protein sequence: CASSARQGRYTF.